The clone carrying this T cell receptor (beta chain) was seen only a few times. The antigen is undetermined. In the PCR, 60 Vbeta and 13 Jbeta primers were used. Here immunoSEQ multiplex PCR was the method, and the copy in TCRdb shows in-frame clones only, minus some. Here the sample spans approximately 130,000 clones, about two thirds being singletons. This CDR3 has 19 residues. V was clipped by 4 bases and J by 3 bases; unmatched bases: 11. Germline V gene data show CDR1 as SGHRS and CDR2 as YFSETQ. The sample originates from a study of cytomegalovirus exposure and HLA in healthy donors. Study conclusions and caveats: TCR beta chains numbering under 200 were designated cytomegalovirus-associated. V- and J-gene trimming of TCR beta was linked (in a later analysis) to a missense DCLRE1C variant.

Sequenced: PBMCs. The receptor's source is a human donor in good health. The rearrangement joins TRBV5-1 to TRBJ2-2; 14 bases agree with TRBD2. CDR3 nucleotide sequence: TGCGCCAGCAGCCCGACCGGGACTAGCGGGAGTTCGTACACCGGGGAGCTGTTTTTT. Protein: CASSPTGTSGSSYTGELFF.